This T cell receptor beta chain is from a study of CD8+ T cells in alopecia areata. In the study overall: Administration of oral tofacitinib to treated patients was at 5 to 10 mg twice daily. Study results and caveats: For baseline CD8+ expansion, any link to response stays uncertain with one nonresponder.

With respect to this clone: What it recognizes is unknown.

As the sequencing template, cDNA was produced by extracting RNA and reverse transcribing it. Generated by immunoSEQ multiplex PCR, the TCRdb table keeps only in-frame clones and is missing some. The repertoire includes under 150,000 clones, approximately 53% of them detected once, and roughly 0.5% sits in the top ten. Trimming stripped 0 bases from V and 4 bases from J, with 13 bases between. Per germline, CDR1 SGDLS and CDR2 YYNGEE. This CDR3 comprises 15 residues. Treatment in this sample: oral pan-JAK inhibitor, 5-10 mg twice daily. Both peripheral blood and punch biopsies of lesional scalp skin were obtained from patients who had alopecia areata.

Material: CD4+ T cells sorted from blood, obtained at week 4, from a patient treated with tofacitinib. The TCR was taken from a human donor with alopecia areata. V usage is TRBV9 and J usage is TRBJ1-2, with D unresolved. CDR3 loop: CASSVEGAPIYGYTF. In DNA, the CDR3 is TGTGCCAGCAGCGTAGAGGGAGCCCCTATCTATGGCTACACCTTC.